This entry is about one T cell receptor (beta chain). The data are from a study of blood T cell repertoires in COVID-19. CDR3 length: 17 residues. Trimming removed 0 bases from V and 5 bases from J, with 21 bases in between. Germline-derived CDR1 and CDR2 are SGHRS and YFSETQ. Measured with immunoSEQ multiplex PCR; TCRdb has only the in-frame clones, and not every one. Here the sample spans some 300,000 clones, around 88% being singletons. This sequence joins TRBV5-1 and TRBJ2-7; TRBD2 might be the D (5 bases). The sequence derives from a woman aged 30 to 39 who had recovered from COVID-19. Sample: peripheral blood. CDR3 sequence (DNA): TGCGCCAGCAGCTTGGGACTCGGTGACCCGGGGTCACACGAGCAGTACTTC. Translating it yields CASSLGLGDPGSHEQYF.